This TCR beta chain was documented in a study of OX40 agonist ivuxolimab in advanced cancers. In germline, CDR1 is LGHNA, CDR2 YNFKEQ. This CDR3 contains 15 residues. J lost 5 bases, V lost 2 bases, and 8 bases had no gene match. Generated by immunoSEQ multiplex PCR, the TCRdb table keeps only in-frame clones and is missing some. Counted here are about 51,000 clones, around 77% occurring once; the ten biggest clones make up around 2%. This sample comprised CD4+ or CD8+ T cells sorted from blood, obtained in a trial of the OX40 agonist ivuxolimab. This chain uses TRBV4-2 with TRBJ2-5, with 7 bases identical to TRBD2. The sequence was collected from an adult with an advanced solid tumor such as melanoma, head and neck, liver or kidney cancer. The CDR3 loop is CASSQPGLPPETQYF. In DNA, the CDR3 is TGTGCCAGCAGCCAACCGGGACTACCCCCGGAGACCCAGTACTTC.